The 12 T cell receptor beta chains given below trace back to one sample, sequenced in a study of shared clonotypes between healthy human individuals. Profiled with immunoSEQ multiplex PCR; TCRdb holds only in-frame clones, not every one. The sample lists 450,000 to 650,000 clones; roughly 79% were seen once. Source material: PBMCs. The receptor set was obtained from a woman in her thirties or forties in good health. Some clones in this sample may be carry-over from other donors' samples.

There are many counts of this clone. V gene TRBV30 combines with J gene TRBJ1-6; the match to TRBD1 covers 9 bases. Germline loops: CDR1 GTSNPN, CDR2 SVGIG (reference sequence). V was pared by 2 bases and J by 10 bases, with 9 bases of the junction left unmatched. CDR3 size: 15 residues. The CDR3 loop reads CAWSSGDRESSPLHF. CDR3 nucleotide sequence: TGTGCCTGGAGTTCGGGGGACAGGGAATCCTCACCCCTCCACTTT.

The CDR3 DNA follows: TGTGCCAGCAGCGCAGTGAGTGCGCGAAACACCATATATTTT. Amino acid sequence: CASSAVSARNTIYF. The chain carries TRBV7-8 and TRBJ1-3, with D hard to call. CDR3 length: 14 residues. The ends were cut back, 5 bases at V and 5 bases at J, with 13 bases in the middle. Germline lookup yields CDR1 SGHVS and CDR2 FQNEAQ.

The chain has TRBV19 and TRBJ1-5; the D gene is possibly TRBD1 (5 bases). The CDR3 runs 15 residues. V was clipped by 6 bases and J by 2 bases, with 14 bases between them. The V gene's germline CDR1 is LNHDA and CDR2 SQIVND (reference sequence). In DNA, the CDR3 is TGTGCCAGTAGCAGGACAAAAGGGGGCAATCAGCCCCAGCATTTT. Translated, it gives CASSRTKGGNQPQHF. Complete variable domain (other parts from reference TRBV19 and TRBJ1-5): DGGITQSPKYLFRKEGQNVTLSCEQNLNHDAMYWYRQDPGQGLRLIYYSQIVNDFQKGDIAEGYSVSREKKESFPLTVTSAQKNPTAFYLCASSRTKGGNQPQHFGDGTRLSIL.

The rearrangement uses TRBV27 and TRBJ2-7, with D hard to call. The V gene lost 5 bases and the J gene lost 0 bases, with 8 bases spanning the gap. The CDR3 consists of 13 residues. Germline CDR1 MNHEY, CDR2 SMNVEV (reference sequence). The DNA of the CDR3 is TGTGCCAGCAGTCTTATGGTCTCCTACGAGCAGTACTTC. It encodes CASSLMVSYEQYF.

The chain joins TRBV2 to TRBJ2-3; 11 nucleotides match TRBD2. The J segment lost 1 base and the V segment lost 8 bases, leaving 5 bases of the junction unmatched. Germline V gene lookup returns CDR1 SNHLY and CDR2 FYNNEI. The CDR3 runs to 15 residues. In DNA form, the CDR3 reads TGTGCCAGCCGCATGGGACTAGCGGGCACAGATACGCAGTATTTT. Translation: CASRMGLAGTDTQYF.

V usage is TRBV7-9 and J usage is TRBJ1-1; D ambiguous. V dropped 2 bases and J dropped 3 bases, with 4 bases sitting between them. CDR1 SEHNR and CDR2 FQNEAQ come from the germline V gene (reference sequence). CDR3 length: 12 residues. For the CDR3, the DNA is TGTGCCAGCAGCTTAAGGGACACTGAAGCTTTCTTT. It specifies CASSLRDTEAFF.

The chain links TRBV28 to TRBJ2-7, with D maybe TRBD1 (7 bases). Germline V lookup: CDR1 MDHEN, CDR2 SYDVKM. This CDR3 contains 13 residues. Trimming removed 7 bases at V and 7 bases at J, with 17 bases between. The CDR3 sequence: CASKAGGSAEQYF. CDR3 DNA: TGTGCCAGCAAGGCAGGGGGGTCTGCGGAGCAGTACTTC.

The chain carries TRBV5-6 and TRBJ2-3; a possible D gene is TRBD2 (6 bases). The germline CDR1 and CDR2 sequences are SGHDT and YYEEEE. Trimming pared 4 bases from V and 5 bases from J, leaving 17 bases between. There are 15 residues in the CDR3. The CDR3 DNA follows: TGTGCCAGCAGCCCCCGCGGGGTAGGCGTAGATACGCAGTATTTT. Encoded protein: CASSPRGVGVDTQYF.

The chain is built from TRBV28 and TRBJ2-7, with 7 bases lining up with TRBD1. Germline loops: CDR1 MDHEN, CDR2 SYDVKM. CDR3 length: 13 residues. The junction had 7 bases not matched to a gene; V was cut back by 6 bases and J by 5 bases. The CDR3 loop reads CASRRQGIDEQYF. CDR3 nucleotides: TGTGCCAGCAGGAGACAGGGTATTGACGAGCAGTACTTC.

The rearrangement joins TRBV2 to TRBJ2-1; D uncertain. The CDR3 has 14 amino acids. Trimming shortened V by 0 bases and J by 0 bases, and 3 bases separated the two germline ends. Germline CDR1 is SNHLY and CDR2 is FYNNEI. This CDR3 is CASSEASSYNEQFF. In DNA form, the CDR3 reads TGTGCCAGCAGTGAAGCATCCTCCTACAATGAGCAGTTCTTC.

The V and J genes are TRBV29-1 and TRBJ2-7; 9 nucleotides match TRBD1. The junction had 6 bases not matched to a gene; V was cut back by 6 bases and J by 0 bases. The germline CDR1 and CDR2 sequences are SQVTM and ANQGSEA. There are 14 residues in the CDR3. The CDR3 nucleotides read TGCAGCGTCCTCGGGACAGGGAGCTCCTACGAGCAGTACTTC. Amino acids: CSVLGTGSSYEQYF.

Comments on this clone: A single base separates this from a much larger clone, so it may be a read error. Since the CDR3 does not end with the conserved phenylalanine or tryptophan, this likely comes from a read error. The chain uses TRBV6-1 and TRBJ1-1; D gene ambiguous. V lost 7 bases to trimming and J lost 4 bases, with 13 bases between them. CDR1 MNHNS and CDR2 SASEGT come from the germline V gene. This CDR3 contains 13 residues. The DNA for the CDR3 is TGTGCCAGCAATTCCCACTGGATCACTGAAGCTTTCCTT. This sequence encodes CASNSHWITEAFL.